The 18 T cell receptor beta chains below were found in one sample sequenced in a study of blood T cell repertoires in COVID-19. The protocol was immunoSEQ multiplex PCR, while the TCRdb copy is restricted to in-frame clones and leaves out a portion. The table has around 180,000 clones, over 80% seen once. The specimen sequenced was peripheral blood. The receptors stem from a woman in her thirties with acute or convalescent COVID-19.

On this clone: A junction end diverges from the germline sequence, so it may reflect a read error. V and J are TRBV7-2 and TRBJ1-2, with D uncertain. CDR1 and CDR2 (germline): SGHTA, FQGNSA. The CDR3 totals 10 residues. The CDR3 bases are TGTGCCAGCAGATTAGGTCATGGAGACTTC. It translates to CASRLGHGDF. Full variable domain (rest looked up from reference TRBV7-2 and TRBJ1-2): GAGVSQSPSNKVTEKGKDVELRCDPISGHTALYWYRQSLGQGLEFLIYFQGNSAPDKSGLPSDRFSAERTGGSVSTLTIQRTQQEDSAVYLCASRLGHGDFGSGTRLTVV.

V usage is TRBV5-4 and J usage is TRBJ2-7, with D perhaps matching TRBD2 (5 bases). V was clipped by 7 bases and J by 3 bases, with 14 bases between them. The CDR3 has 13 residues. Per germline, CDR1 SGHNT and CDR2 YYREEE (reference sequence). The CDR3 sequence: CASSSRNYYEQYF. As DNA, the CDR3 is TGTGCCAGCTCTAGCAGGAACTACTACGAGCAGTACTTC.

CDR3 sequence (DNA): TGTGCCAGCGGGGTGGGCGAGGGTTTCCGAGGGCGTACGCAGTATTTT. It translates to CASGVGEGFRGRTQYF. The chain is built from TRBV2 and TRBJ2-3, with D maybe TRBD2 (5 bases). CDR3 length: 16 residues. Trimming removed 8 bases at V and 8 bases at J, with 26 bases between. Germline loops: CDR1 SNHLY, CDR2 FYNNEI. Complete variable domain (other parts from reference TRBV2 and TRBJ2-3): EPEVTQTPSHQVTQMGQEVILRCVPISNHLYFYWYRQILGQKVEFLVSFYNNEISEKSEIFDDQFSVERPDGSNFTLKIRSTKLEDSAMYFCASGVGEGFRGRTQYFGPGTRLTVL.

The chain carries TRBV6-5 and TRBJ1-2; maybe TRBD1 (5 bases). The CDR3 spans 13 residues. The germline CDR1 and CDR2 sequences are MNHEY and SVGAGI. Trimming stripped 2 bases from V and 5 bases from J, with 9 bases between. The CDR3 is CASSYSGGYGYTF. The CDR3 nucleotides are TGTGCCAGCAGTTACAGCGGGGGGTATGGCTACACCTTC.

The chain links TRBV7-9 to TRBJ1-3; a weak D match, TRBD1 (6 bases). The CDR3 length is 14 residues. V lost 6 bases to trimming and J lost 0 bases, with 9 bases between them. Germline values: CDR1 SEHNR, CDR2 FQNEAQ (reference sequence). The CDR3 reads CASRRGSSGNTIYF. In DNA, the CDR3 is TGTGCCAGCAGGAGGGGGAGCTCTGGAAACACCATATATTTT. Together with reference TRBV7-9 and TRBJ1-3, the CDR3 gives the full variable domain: DTGVSQNPRHKITKRGQNVTFRCDPISEHNRLYWYRQTLGQGPEFLTYFQNEAQLEKSRLLSDRFSAERPKGSFSTLEIQRTEQGDSAMYLCASRRGSSGNTIYFGEGSWLTVV.

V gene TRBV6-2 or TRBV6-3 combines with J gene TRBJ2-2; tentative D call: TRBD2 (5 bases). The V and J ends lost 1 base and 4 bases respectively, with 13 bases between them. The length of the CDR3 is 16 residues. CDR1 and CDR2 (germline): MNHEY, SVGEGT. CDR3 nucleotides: TGTGCCAGCAGTTACTATCCCGGGAAAGGCACCGGGGAGCTGTTTTTT. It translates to CASSYYPGKGTGELFF.

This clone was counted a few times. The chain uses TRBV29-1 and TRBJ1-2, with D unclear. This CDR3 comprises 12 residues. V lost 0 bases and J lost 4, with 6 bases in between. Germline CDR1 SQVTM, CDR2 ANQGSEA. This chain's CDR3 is CSVEEGSYGYTF. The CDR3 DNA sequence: TGCAGCGTTGAAGAGGGCAGCTATGGCTACACCTTC. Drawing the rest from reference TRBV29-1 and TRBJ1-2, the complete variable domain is SAVISQKPSRDICQRGTSLTIQCQVDSQVTMMFWYRQQPGQSLTLIATANQGSEATYESGFVIDKFPISRPNLTFSTLTVSNMSPEDSSIYLCSVEEGSYGYTFGSGTRLTVV.

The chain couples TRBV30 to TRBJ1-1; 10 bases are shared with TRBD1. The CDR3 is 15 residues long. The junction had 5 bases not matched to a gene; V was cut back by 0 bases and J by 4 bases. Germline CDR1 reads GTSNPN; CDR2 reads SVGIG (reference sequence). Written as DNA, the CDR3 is TGTGCCTGGAGTGTTCGGACAGGGGGATCCACTGAAGCTTTCTTT. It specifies CAWSVRTGGSTEAFF.

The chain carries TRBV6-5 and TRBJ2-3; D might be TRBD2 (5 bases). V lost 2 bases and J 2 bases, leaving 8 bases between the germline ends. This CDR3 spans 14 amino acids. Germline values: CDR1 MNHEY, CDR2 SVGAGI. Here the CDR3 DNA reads TGTGCCAGCAGTTACAACGGGGACACAGATACGCAGTATTTT. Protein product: CASSYNGDTDTQYF.

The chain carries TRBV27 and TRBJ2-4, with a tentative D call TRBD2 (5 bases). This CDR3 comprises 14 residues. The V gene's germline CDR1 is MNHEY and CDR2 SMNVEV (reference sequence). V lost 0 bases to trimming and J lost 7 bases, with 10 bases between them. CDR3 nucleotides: TGTGCCAGCAGTTTATCTGGGAGTTCGAACATTCAGTACTTC. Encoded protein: CASSLSGSSNIQYF.

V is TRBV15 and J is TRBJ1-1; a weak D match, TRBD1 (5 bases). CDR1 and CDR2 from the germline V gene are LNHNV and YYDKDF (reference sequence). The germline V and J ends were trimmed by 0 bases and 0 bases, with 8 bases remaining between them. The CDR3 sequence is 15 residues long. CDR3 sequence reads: CATSRDRGLNTEAFF. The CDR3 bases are TGTGCCACCAGCAGAGATAGGGGCTTGAACACTGAAGCTTTCTTT. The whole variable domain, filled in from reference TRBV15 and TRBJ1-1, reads DAMVIQNPRYQVTQFGKPVTLSCSQTLNHNVMYWYQQKSSQAPKLLFHYYDKDFNNEADTPDNFQSRRPNTSFCFLDIRSPGLGDTAMYLCATSRDRGLNTEAFFGQGTRLTVV.

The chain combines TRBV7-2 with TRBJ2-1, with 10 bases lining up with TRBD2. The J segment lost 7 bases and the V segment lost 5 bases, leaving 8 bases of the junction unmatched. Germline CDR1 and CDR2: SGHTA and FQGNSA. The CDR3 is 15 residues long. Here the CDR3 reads CASSKAGGLGNEQFF. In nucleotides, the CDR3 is TGTGCCAGCAGCAAAGCGGGAGGGCTAGGTAATGAGCAGTTCTTC.

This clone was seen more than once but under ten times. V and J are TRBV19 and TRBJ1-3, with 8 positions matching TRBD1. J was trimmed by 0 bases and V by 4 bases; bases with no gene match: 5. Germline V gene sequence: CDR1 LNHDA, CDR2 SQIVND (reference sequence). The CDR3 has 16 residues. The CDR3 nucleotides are TGTGCCAGTAGTACTCGGACAGGGCACTCTGGAAACACCATATATTTT. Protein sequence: CASSTRTGHSGNTIYF. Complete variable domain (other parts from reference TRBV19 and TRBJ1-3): DGGITQSPKYLFRKEGQNVTLSCEQNLNHDAMYWYRQDPGQGLRLIYYSQIVNDFQKGDIAEGYSVSREKKESFPLTVTSAQKNPTAFYLCASSTRTGHSGNTIYFGEGSWLTVV.

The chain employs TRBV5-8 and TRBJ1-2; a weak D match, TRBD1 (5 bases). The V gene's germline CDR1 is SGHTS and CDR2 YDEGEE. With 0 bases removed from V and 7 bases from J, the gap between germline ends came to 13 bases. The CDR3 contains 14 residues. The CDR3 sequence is CASSLVRGDGGYTF. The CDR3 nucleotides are TGTGCCAGCAGCTTGGTAAGGGGTGATGGTGGCTACACCTTC.

CDR3 in amino acids: CASRGQPTEAFF. CDR3 nucleotide sequence: TGTGCCAGCAGAGGACAACCCACTGAAGCTTTCTTT. The chain has TRBV6-5 and TRBJ1-1; possible D gene TRBD1, 5 bases. CDR3 length: 12 residues. Deletions cut 6 bases from V and 4 bases from J, with 9 bases between. Germline CDR1 MNHEY, CDR2 SVGAGI.

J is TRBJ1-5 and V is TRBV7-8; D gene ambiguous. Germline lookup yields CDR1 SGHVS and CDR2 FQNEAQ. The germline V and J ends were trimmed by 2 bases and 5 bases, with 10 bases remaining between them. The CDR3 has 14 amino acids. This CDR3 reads CASSLRSEYQPQHF. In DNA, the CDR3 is TGTGCCAGCAGCTTAAGGAGTGAGTATCAGCCCCAGCATTTT.

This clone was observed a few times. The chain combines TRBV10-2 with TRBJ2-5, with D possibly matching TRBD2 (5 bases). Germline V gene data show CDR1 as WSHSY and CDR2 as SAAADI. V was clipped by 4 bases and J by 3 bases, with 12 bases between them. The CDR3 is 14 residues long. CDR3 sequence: CASSVLNGKETQYF. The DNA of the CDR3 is TGCGCCAGCAGTGTTCTCAACGGGAAAGAGACCCAGTACTTC.

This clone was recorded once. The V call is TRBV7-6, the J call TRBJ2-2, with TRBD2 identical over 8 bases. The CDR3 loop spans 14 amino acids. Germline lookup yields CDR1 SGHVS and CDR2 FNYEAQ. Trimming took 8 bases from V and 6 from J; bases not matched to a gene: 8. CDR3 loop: CASGRGGRAGELFF. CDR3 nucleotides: TGTGCCAGCGGGCGCGGGGGGAGGGCCGGGGAGCTGTTTTTT. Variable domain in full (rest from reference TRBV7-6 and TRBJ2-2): GAGVSQSPRYKVTKRGQDVALRCDPISGHVSLYWYRQALGQGPEFLTYFNYEAQQDKSGLPNDRFSAERPEGSISTLTIQRTEQRDSAMYRCASGRGGRAGELFFGEGSRLTVL.